The 19 T cell receptor beta chains given below trace back to one sample, sequenced in a study of spatial heterogeneity in lung cancer. Described time point: sample taken at primary tumor resection. Each CDR3 protein gets one entry after TCRdb re-called the 5' RACE reads with MiXCR. The table lists about 11,000 distinct CDR3 sequences, more than 3.5% of them singletons. Sequences were derived from PBMCs, sampled at surgery. These receptor sequences come from a female donor with early-stage non-small cell lung cancer.

Many counts were recorded for this clonotype. The chain joins TRBV19 to TRBJ2-3, with D perhaps matching TRBD2 (5 bases). CDR1 is LNHDA and CDR2 is SQIVND in the germline V gene (reference sequence). This CDR3 comprises 15 residues. V was pared by 9 bases and J by 0 bases, with 16 bases between. The CDR3 loop reads CASSEERTSTDTQYF. As DNA, the CDR3 is TGTGCCAGCAGCGAGGAGAGGACTAGCACAGATACGCAGTATTTT.

The sample holds many counts of this clonotype. For the CDR3, the DNA is TGCAGTGCCCCAGGGACTGCCTCCTACAATGAGCAGTTCTTC. This translates into CSAPGTASYNEQFF. V is TRBV20-1 and J is TRBJ2-1; tentatively, D is TRBD2 (6 bases). The CDR3 covers 14 residues. The germline V gene has CDR1 DFQATT and CDR2 SNEGSKA (reference sequence). Trimming cost V 6 bases and J 0 bases, with 12 bases left between them.

In its sample, this clonotype was seen many times. The chain carries TRBV28 and TRBJ2-7; D uncertain. The germline V and J ends were trimmed by 5 bases and 1 base, with 18 bases remaining between them. From germline, CDR1 is MDHEN and CDR2 SYDVKM. The CDR3 runs to 16 residues. CDR3 in DNA: TGTGCCAGCAGTATCCTAGGCCAGAAATCGTCCTACGAGCAGTACTTC. Translation gives CASSILGQKSSYEQYF.

This clonotype was picked up many times. This chain uses TRBV13 with TRBJ1-1; perhaps TRBD1 as D (5 bases). Trimming left V 6 bases short and J 0 bases short, with 14 bases between. Germline loops: CDR1 PRHDT, CDR2 FYEKMQ (reference sequence). The CDR3 totals 15 residues. CDR3 protein: CASRVRGGLNTEAFF. The CDR3 DNA reads TGTGCCAGCAGAGTACGGGGGGGGTTGAACACTGAAGCTTTCTTT.

This clonotype was seen ten or more times. CDR3 protein: CASSLGTQTEQYF. DNA for the CDR3: TGTGCCAGCAGCCTCGGAACTCAAACGGAGCAGTACTTC. The chain uses TRBV9 and TRBJ2-7; D gene unclear. Germline loops: CDR1 SGDLS, CDR2 YYNGEE. Trimming cost V 4 bases and J 7 bases, with 15 bases left between them. The CDR3 extends over 13 amino acids. The full variable domain, with the rest looked up from reference TRBV9 and TRBJ2-7, is DSGVTQTPKHLITATGQRVTLRCSPRSGDLSVYWYQQSLDQGLQFLIQYYNGEERAKGNILERFSAQQFPDLHSELNLSSLELGDSALYFCASSLGTQTEQYFGPGTRLTVT.

This clonotype was counted at least ten times. The chain links TRBV11-2 to TRBJ2-2; TRBD1 matches at 9 bases. V trimming: 4 bases; J trimming: 5 bases; junction bases outside the gene matches: 11. The length of the CDR3 is 17 residues. Looked up from germline, CDR1 is SGHAT and CDR2 is FQNNGV. In nucleotides, the CDR3 is TGTGCCAGCAGCTACAGCCCGGGACAGGGAGTGACCGGGGAGCTGTTTTTT. It translates to CASSYSPGQGVTGELFF. Supplemented by reference TRBV11-2 and TRBJ2-2, the full variable domain reads EAGVAQSPRYKIIEKRQSVAFWCNPISGHATLYWYQQILGQGPKLLIQFQNNGVVDDSQLPKDRFSAERLKGVDSTLKIQPAKLEDSAVYLCASSYSPGQGVTGELFFGEGSRLTVL.

The genes are TRBV6-5 and TRBJ2-3; 7 bases are a match to TRBD2. The germline V gene encodes CDR1 MNHEY and CDR2 SVGAGI. V trimming: 6 bases; J trimming: 0 bases; junction bases outside the gene matches: 9. This CDR3 spans 16 amino acids. The CDR3 sequence: CASRPPSGTSTDTQYF. CDR3 coding DNA: TGTGCCAGCAGACCCCCTAGCGGAACCAGCACAGATACGCAGTATTTT.

This clonotype was counted at least ten times. The rearrangement uses TRBV9 and TRBJ2-7; D is tentatively TRBD1 or TRBD2 (5 bases each). CDR1 is SGDLS and CDR2 is YYNGEE in the germline V gene. The V and J ends lost 2 bases and 4 bases respectively, with 13 bases between them. The CDR3 has 14 residues. The CDR3 protein is CASSVEGSGYEQYF. CDR3 DNA sequence: TGTGCCAGCAGCGTCGAGGGGTCGGGGTACGAGCAGTACTTC.

There are many counts of this clonotype. J is TRBJ2-2 and V is TRBV15; weak D call: TRBD2 (6 bases). The V and J ends lost 3 bases and 0 bases respectively, with 8 bases between them. CDR1 is LNHNV, CDR2 YYDKDF, per germline (reference sequence). The CDR3 is made up of 15 amino acids. The CDR3 reads CATSSGGTNTGELFF. CDR3 DNA: TGTGCCACCAGCAGCGGGGGTACGAACACCGGGGAGCTGTTTTTT.

This clonotype showed up many times. The chain recombines TRBV29-1 with TRBJ1-1; a weak D match, TRBD1 (6 bases). There are 13 residues in the CDR3. Trimming took off 7 bases at V and 6 bases at J, with 18 bases between the two ends. Germline V gives CDR1 SQVTM, CDR2 ANQGSEA. In nucleotides, the CDR3 is TGCAGCGGCGGGCGAGGGGGATCCGCTGAAGCTTTCTTT. This encodes CSGGRGGSAEAFF.

This clonotype appeared many times. The chain couples TRBV19 to TRBJ2-2; unclear D gene. This CDR3 is built from 13 residues. Trimming took off 0 bases at V and 3 bases at J, with 2 bases between the two ends. Germline V gene lookup returns CDR1 LNHDA and CDR2 SQIVND (reference sequence). The CDR3 loop reads CASSIDHTGELFF. CDR3 in DNA: TGTGCCAGTAGTATAGATCACACCGGGGAGCTGTTTTTT. Together with reference TRBV19 and TRBJ2-2, the CDR3 gives the full variable domain: DGGITQSPKYLFRKEGQNVTLSCEQNLNHDAMYWYRQDPGQGLRLIYYSQIVNDFQKGDIAEGYSVSREKKESFPLTVTSAQKNPTAFYLCASSIDHTGELFFGEGSRLTVL.

The chain combines TRBV6-2 or TRBV6-3 with TRBJ1-5; D unclear. Germline CDR1 reads MNHEY; CDR2 reads SVGEGT. V dropped 8 bases and J dropped 2 bases, with 10 bases sitting between them. CDR3 length equals 13 residues. CDR3 bases: TGTGCCAGCGCGGCGGCCGGCAATCAGCCCCAGCATTTT. This sequence encodes CASAAAGNQPQHF.

This clonotype came up many times. The chain employs TRBV7-9 and TRBJ2-1, with 8 bases identical to TRBD2. Germline CDR1 is SEHNR and CDR2 is FQNEAQ (reference sequence). The CDR3 has 15 amino acids. The junction had 7 bases not matched to a gene; V was cut back by 1 base and J by 8 bases. CDR3 amino acids: CASSLVGLGQDEQFF. The CDR3 nucleotides are TGTGCCAGCAGCTTAGTGGGACTAGGGCAGGATGAGCAGTTCTTC.

This clonotype occurred many times. The chain has TRBV5-1 and TRBJ2-2, with 8 bases matching TRBD1. The trim removed 4 bases at V and 3 bases at J, leaving 14 bases unmatched. There are 18 residues in the CDR3. Germline V gives CDR1 SGHRS, CDR2 YFSETQ. Here the CDR3 reads CASSHLGQGGYYTGELFF. The CDR3 DNA sequence: TGCGCCAGCAGCCACCTCGGACAGGGCGGATATTACACCGGGGAGCTGTTTTTT.

This clonotype was recorded at least ten times. The J gene is TRBJ2-5, the V gene TRBV5-6; 9 positions agree with TRBD2. After removal of 0 bases from V and 5 bases from J, the junction contained 5 bases not matched to a gene. The CDR3 is 15 residues long. CDR1 is SGHDT, CDR2 YYEEEE, per germline. CDR3 protein: CASSLVSSGAETQYF. The CDR3 DNA is TGTGCCAGCAGCTTGGTGTCTAGCGGGGCCGAGACCCAGTACTTC. Based on the CDR3 plus reference TRBV5-6 and TRBJ2-5, the full variable domain is DAGVTQSPTHLIKTRGQQVTLRCSPKSGHDTVSWYQQALGQGPQFIFQYYEEEERQRGNFPDRFSGHQFPNYSSELNVNALLLGDSALYLCASSLVSSGAETQYFGPGTRLLVL.

This clonotype is medium-sized (0.01 to 0.1%). V usage is TRBV28 and J usage is TRBJ1-2; no clear D gene. This CDR3 is built from 15 residues. CDR1 is MDHEN and CDR2 is SYDVKM in the germline V gene. The V and J ends lost 3 bases and 2 bases respectively, with 13 bases between them. The CDR3 loop is CASSLVFTTNYGYTF. Here the CDR3 DNA reads TGTGCCAGCAGTTTGGTCTTTACTACCAACTATGGCTACACCTTC.

This clonotype was observed at least ten times. The chain recombines TRBV6-6 with TRBJ1-5; D perhaps matches TRBD1 (5 bases). Trimming cost V 2 bases and J 1 base, with 9 bases left between them. Germline CDR1 MNHNY, CDR2 SVGAGI (reference sequence). This CDR3 has 15 residues. CDR3 coding DNA: TGTGCCAGCAGTTACCTCAGGGAGAGCAATCAGCCCCAGCATTTT. The encoded protein is CASSYLRESNQPQHF.

This clonotype was seen repeatedly, ten times or more. The V call is TRBV20-1, the J call TRBJ2-3, with 9 positions matching TRBD1. The V segment lost 5 bases and the J segment 4 bases; nucleotides outside the gene matches: 4. The length of the CDR3 is 13 residues. CDR1 and CDR2 from the germline V gene are DFQATT and SNEGSKA (reference sequence). In DNA form, the CDR3 reads TGCAGTGCTTTACAGGGGGCCGCAGATACGCAGTATTTT. The encoded protein is CSALQGAADTQYF.

This clonotype was picked up many times. This chain links TRBV12-3 or TRBV12-4 with TRBJ1-4, with D uncertain. The CDR3 is 13 amino acids. V was trimmed by 6 bases and J by 5 bases, leaving 10 bases between them. The DNA of the CDR3 is TGTGCCAGCAGCCTCATGCAAAATGAAAAACTGTTTTTT. Encoded protein: CASSLMQNEKLFF.